Sequencing of this T cell receptor beta chain was carried out in a study of T cell responses to AZD1222 COVID-19 vaccine (dated by TCRdb to the early 2020s). As for the study more broadly: A total of just over 230 trial participants underwent TCR sequencing, of whom more than 200 had received two doses of AZD1222 and around 26 had received two doses of the MenACWY control vaccine. Trial participants were enrolled by age into 18-55, 56-69 and 70-plus year subgroups, with 148, 28 and 57 TCR-sequenced participants respectively.

The CDR3 regions of human TCRbeta chains were analyzed by immunosequencing. In the authors' own workflow: Repertoire TCRs were matched against a reference library of SARS-CoV-2-specific TCRs generated with the MIRA antigen-specificity platform. Breadth meant the fraction of unique TCRs that were SARS-CoV-2-associated, whereas depth meant the fraction of total T cells that were SARS-CoV-2-associated. Each spike-specific TCR was assigned to its reactive spike region and to a CD4 or CD8 class using the MIRA data. Log10-transformed breadth and depth values were compared by one-way ANOVA with Sidak's multiple comparisons tests. TCRdb retrieved this table from immuneACCESS and kept in-frame rearrangements only. Not all clones are present; in checked studies, unresolved V genes account for under half, and no reason is known for the remainder. Clone size and the V and J calls come from that table; the DNA yielded D and trimming. The sample table records 150,000 to 250,000 clones; approximately 90% of these occur just once. The top ten clones comprise around 3.7% of the sample.

Results the study describes overall, beyond this receptor: Participants were mostly white British, with more females than males. The authors suggested clonal diversity may have been underestimated. The vaccine-associated CD4 TCRs covered the entire spike protein, and the dominant responses fell in regions 160-218 and 743-854. Because no day 14 peak-response samples were available, repertoires were characterized only after the peak T cell response. After two AZD1222 doses, both the breadth and the depth of spike-specific TCRs were significantly higher than at day 0 and than in MenACWY recipients. Epitopes outside the regions mutated in the B.1.351 and B.1.1.7 variants were reportedly recognized by nearly half of the unique spike-specific TCRs. Only six or seven AZD1222 recipients were SARS-CoV-2 seropositive at baseline, limiting conclusions about previously exposed vaccinees. The 56-69-year group was small, and its depth increase did not reach significance, likely because of low power.

With regard to this clone: Its cognate antigen has yet to be identified. No base-level quality is on record; no much larger clone is a single base apart.

The sample's time point label, decoded: about 28 days (+/-7) after the second vaccine dose. AZD1222 recipients with second doses at about 4 weeks or about 12 weeks were pooled, because spike-specific TCR depth and breadth did not differ between schedules. Samples from vaccinated people were obtained from the UK trials COV001 and COV002, which included a single-blind randomized controlled phase 2/3 trial of AZD1222 (ChAdOx1 nCoV-19) in healthy adults. For TCRbeta chain sequencing, PBMC samples from trial participants were taken at day 0 and at day 28 after the second dose. The sequencing used peripheral blood, collected 28 days after the second AZD1222 dose. This TCR was recovered from an adult who received the AZD1222 COVID-19 vaccine.

The sequence in DNA is TGTGCCAGCAGCTTGGACCTAGCGGGAGGGCCCAATGAGCAGTTCTTC. It encodes CASSLDLAGGPNEQFF. The rearranged segments are TRBV14 and TRBJ2-1, and TRBD2 matches 12 of the central bases. The CDR3, from cysteine to phenylalanine, totals 16 residues. The CDR3 DNA has 48 bases and is translated from base 1. CDR1 and CDR2 are drawn from the germline V gene: SGHDN, FVKESK. Germline trimming: 5 bases from V, 6 bases from J; junction bases outside gene matches: 8.